Listed below are T cell receptor beta chains from one sample, sequenced in a study of T cells in Graves' hyperthyroidism and ophthalmopathy. TCRdb independently ran MiXCR on the multiplex PCR reads; one entry per CDR3 protein. Of roughly 550,000 distinct CDR3 sequences detected, around 16% appear once; the ten largest clones hold over 25%. Sequencing used blood. Receptors originate from a woman aged 25 to 45 with Graves' ophthalmopathy. The CDR3 runs from the conserved cysteine through the conserved F or W. D genes are given only for firm matches. Clone size is not always given. Where it is, it says once, few, many or a class for expanded clones.

j_gene	d_gene	v_gene	abundance	CDR3nt	CDR3aa
TRBJ2-5	TRBD2	TRBV4-3	.	TGCGCCAGCAGCCAAGAAAGGTTGGGACTACCGTCATGGACCCAGTACTTC	CASSQERLGLPSWTQYF
TRBJ2-2	.	TRBV6-2/TRBV6-3	few	TGTGCCAGCAACCCCCGAGGGGCGCCGATAAACACCGGGGAGCTGTTTTTT	CASNPRGAPINTGELFF
TRBJ1-1	.	TRBV9	.	TGTGCCAGCAGCCCAGGATGGACAGTTTCCGAAGCTTTCTTT	CASSPGWTVSEAFF
TRBJ2-7	.	TRBV5-1	many	TGCGCCAGCAGCCCGGAGTCGACCTTTAGGACCCCCCGGGAGCAGTACTTC	CASSPESTFRTPREQYF
TRBJ2-5	.	TRBV28	few	TGTGCCAGCAGTTCGGAATACACGTCGCTGTACCAAGAGACCCAGTACTTC	CASSSEYTSLYQETQYF
TRBJ1-1	.	TRBV5-6	many	TGTGCCAGCAGCCCACTCCTTAGACCGAACACTGAAGCTTTCTTT	CASSPLLRPNTEAFF
TRBJ2-1	.	TRBV12-3/TRBV12-4	many	TGTGCCAGCAGTTTAGGAATAGGGTCCTACAATGAGCAGTTCTTC	CASSLGIGSYNEQFF
TRBJ2-1	TRBD2	TRBV7-2	many	TGTGCCAGCAGCTCCATAGCGGGAGGATACAATGAGCAGTTCTTC	CASSSIAGGYNEQFF
TRBJ2-1	.	TRBV28	few	TGTGCCAGCAGTTTATTCTATAACCCCGAGCAGTTCTTC	CASSLFYNPEQFF
TRBJ2-3	.	TRBV20-1	many	TGCAGTGCTAGATCAGGCAGGGGAAGCACAGATACGCAGTATTTT	CSARSGRGSTDTQYF
TRBJ2-1	.	TRBV30	many	TGTGCCTGGAACCGCGCGGAAAATGAGCAGTTCTTC	CAWNRAENEQFF
TRBJ2-7	TRBD1	TRBV2	many	TGTGCCAGCAGTGATGGGACAGAGTCCTACGAGCAGTACTTC	CASSDGTESYEQYF
TRBJ2-2	.	TRBV7-8	many	TGTGCCAGCAGCTCGGCCTCTAACACCGGGGAGCTGTTTTTT	CASSSASNTGELFF
TRBJ2-7	TRBD1	TRBV7-8	.	TGTGCCAGCAGTTCAGACACGGACAGGGACCTTCTAAAGCAGTACTTC	CASSSDTDRDLLKQYF
TRBJ2-7	.	TRBV6-1	many	TGTGCCAGCAGTCGCGGGACGGCAAGCTCCTACGAGCAGTACTTC	CASSRGTASSYEQYF
TRBJ2-5	.	TRBV6-5	many	TGTGCCAGCAGTTACGGTATCGGGGTGACAGAGACCCAGTACTTC	CASSYGIGVTETQYF
TRBJ1-2	.	TRBV20-1	many	TGCAGTGCGCCGACAAGAAACTATGGCTACACCTTC	CSAPTRNYGYTF
TRBJ2-1	.	TRBV2	many	TGTGCCAGCAGTGCGCGCGGAAACAATGAGCAGTTCTTC	CASSARGNNEQFF
TRBJ1-1	.	TRBV4-3	many	TGCGCCAGCAGCCAAAACAGGGACCAGAACACTGAAGCTTTCTTT	CASSQNRDQNTEAFF
TRBJ2-7	TRBD2	TRBV5-1	.	TGCGCCAGCAGCCAAGAGTCCCCGGGACTAGCGGGAGGAGACGAGCAGTACTTC	CASSQESPGLAGGDEQYF
TRBJ2-7	TRBD2	TRBV3-1	many	TGTGCCAGCAGCCAAGCCGTCCTAGCGGGAGGGCCATTCAGCGAGCAGTACTTC	CASSQAVLAGGPFSEQYF
TRBJ2-7	TRBD1	TRBV11-1	many	TGTGCCAGCAGTTCGGGACAGGGATCGGTGGGGCAGTACTTC	CASSSGQGSVGQYF
TRBJ1-1	.	TRBV7-2	many	TGTGCCAGCAGACAGGGTCCCCTTAACACTGAAGCTTTCTTT	CASRQGPLNTEAFF
TRBJ2-7	.	TRBV28	.	TGTGCCAGCAAAACTCCAGGACAATCCTACGAGCAGTACTTC	CASKTPGQSYEQYF
TRBJ1-1	.	TRBV29-1	.	TGCAGCGCCGTATGGGGGAACACTGAAGCTTTCTTT	CSAVWGNTEAFF
TRBJ2-7	TRBD2	TRBV9	.	TGTGCCAGCAGCGTAGGGAGTAGCGGGACCTACGAGCAGTACTTC	CASSVGSSGTYEQYF
TRBJ2-2	TRBD2	TRBV3-1	many	TGTGCCAGCAGACCCTCTAGCGGGAGTGGGGAGCTGTTTTTT	CASRPSSGSGELFF
TRBJ2-7	TRBD2	TRBV6-5	.	TGTGCCAGCAGTTACCCAGCGGGAGGGGACGGCGGCTACGAGCAGTACTTC	CASSYPAGGDGGYEQYF
TRBJ2-1	TRBD2	TRBV28	many	TGTGCCAGCACTCTAAGCCCAGCGGGAGCTTACAATGAGCAGTTCTTC	CASTLSPAGAYNEQFF
TRBJ2-5	.	TRBV6-1	many	TGTGCCAGCAGTGGAGGGTTGGTCCAAGAGACCCAGTACTTC	CASSGGLVQETQYF
TRBJ1-5	TRBD1	TRBV6-2/TRBV6-3	few	TGTGCCAGCAGGGACAGGGGGGGCCAGCCCCGGCATTTT	CASRDRGGQPRHF
TRBJ2-3	.	TRBV24-1	.	TGTGCCACCAGTGATGATAGAGCGGATCGCACAGATACGCAGTATTTT	CATSDDRADRTDTQYF
TRBJ1-1	.	TRBV18	few	TGTGCCAGCTCACCAATAGGTAGTGTGGGAGCTTTCTTT	CASSPIGSVGAFF
TRBJ2-7	.	TRBV28	many	TGTGCCAGCAGTTTCTCGGCGTACGAGCAGTACTTC	CASSFSAYEQYF
TRBJ1-5	.	TRBV28	many	TGTGCCAGCAGCCGACAGGTTCGCAATCAGCCCCAGCATTTT	CASSRQVRNQPQHF
TRBJ2-7	.	TRBV4-1	few	TGCGCCAGCAGCCAACAGGGGCGAAGCTCCTACGAGCAGTACTTC	CASSQQGRSSYEQYF
TRBJ2-1	.	TRBV6-1	few	TGTGCCAGCAGTGAGATCAATGAGCAGTTCTTC	CASSEINEQFF
TRBJ2-4	.	TRBV11-1	many	TGTGCCAGCAGCACAGGGAGCATTCAGTACTTC	CASSTGSIQYF
TRBJ2-5	.	TRBV7-2	many	TGTGCCAGCAGCCCACAGGGTTATAACCAAGAGACCCAGTACTTC	CASSPQGYNQETQYF
TRBJ2-1	.	TRBV20-1	many	TGCAGTGCCCGGGACACCAACTTTTACAATGAGCAGTTCTTC	CSARDTNFYNEQFF
TRBJ2-1	.	TRBV5-1	many	TGCGCCAGCACCCCTTCGGATAAGCAGTTCTTC	CASTPSDKQFF
TRBJ2-3	.	TRBV18	.	TGTGCCAGCTCCGACACTCGGGCATACGGAACAGATACGCAGTATTTT	CASSDTRAYGTDTQYF
TRBJ2-7	.	TRBV28	many	TGTGCCAGCAGTTTTGAGGGGTTGATTTCCTACGAGCAGTACTTC	CASSFEGLISYEQYF